Below, one TCR beta chain is given with its context. This specimen comes from a study of blood T cell repertoires in COVID-19. V lost 2 bases and J lost 4; bases outside the gene matches: 13. The germline V gene encodes CDR1 LGHNA and CDR2 YNFKEQ. The CDR3 is 17 amino acids. As handled by the study authors: Amplification from reference gene primers served as the basis for estimated nucleated cell counts. Sequencing was performed with immunoSEQ multiplex PCR; in TCRdb, only in-frame clones are kept and a portion is missing. That table furnishes V, J and clone size, whereas the DNA furnished D and trimming. The sample includes approximately 360,000 clones, roughly 86% of them seen just once.

The chain is built from TRBV4-2 and TRBJ2-7, with 8 bases that match TRBD1. Sequenced: PBMCs or T cells enriched from blood (not recorded which). This receptor was taken from a middle-aged man in a cohort exposed to, infected with or recovered from COVID-19 (not recorded which). CDR3 nucleotides: TGTGCCAGCAGCCAAAGAGCACAGGGGGGAGTGAGGTACGAGCAGTACTTC. Translated, it gives CASSQRAQGGVRYEQYF.